A selection of T cell receptor beta chains follows, all from one sample in a study of blood T cell repertoires in COVID-19. TCRdb keeps only in-frame clones here, not all; method: immunoSEQ multiplex PCR. In the table there are 250,000 or so clones, around 90% of which are singletons. Sample: peripheral blood. These receptors originate from a man aged 18 to 29 with active or convalescent COVID-19. CDR3s include the opening cysteine and the closing phenylalanine or tryptophan. D genes are given only for firm matches. Only part of the rows carry a size: once, few, many, or a class if the clone is expanded.

clone_size: few; v_call: TRBV3-1/TRBV3-2; j_call: TRBJ1-6; d_call: TRBD1; cdr3_aa: CASSQTMGQGGSPLHF; cdr3_nt: TGTGCCAGCAGCCAGACGATGGGACAGGGTGGGTCACCCCTCCACTTT
clone_size: -; v_call: TRBV5-6; j_call: TRBJ2-7; d_call: TRBD1; cdr3_aa: CASSSDWTGTGEQYF; cdr3_nt: TGTGCCAGCAGCTCGGACTGGACAGGGACGGGCGAGCAGTACTTC
clone_size: -; v_call: TRBV5-6; j_call: TRBJ2-1; d_call: -; cdr3_aa: CASSPVSAYNEQFF; cdr3_nt: TGTGCCAGCAGCCCCGTCTCTGCCTACAATGAGCAGTTCTTC
clone_size: -; v_call: TRBV28; j_call: TRBJ1-1; d_call: TRBD1; cdr3_aa: CASSSGGTGWTEAFF; cdr3_nt: TGTGCCAGCAGTTCGGGAGGGACAGGGTGGACTGAAGCTTTCTTT
clone_size: -; v_call: TRBV28; j_call: TRBJ1-2; d_call: -; cdr3_aa: CASRNTGVDYGYTF; cdr3_nt: TGTGCCAGCAGGAACACAGGAGTGGACTATGGCTACACCTTC
clone_size: -; v_call: TRBV11-3; j_call: TRBJ2-1; d_call: TRBD1; cdr3_aa: CASSLGSGQIMFF; cdr3_nt: TGTGCCAGCAGCTTAGGGTCGGGACAGATCATGTTCTTC
clone_size: -; v_call: TRBV6-5; j_call: TRBJ2-7; d_call: TRBD2; cdr3_aa: CASSPTSGEQYF; cdr3_nt: TGTGCCAGCAGTCCAACTAGCGGCGAGCAGTACTTC
clone_size: -; v_call: TRBV6-2/TRBV6-3; j_call: TRBJ2-3; d_call: TRBD2; cdr3_aa: CASSYSRTSGVLTDTQYF; cdr3_nt: TGTGCCAGCAGTTACTCCCGGACTAGCGGGGTGCTCACAGATACGCAGTATTTT
clone_size: -; v_call: TRBV28; j_call: TRBJ1-2; d_call: TRBD1; cdr3_aa: CASSSAAAWDRGAYGYTF; cdr3_nt: TGTGCCAGCAGTTCCGCGGCGGCCTGGGACAGGGGGGCGTATGGCTACACCTTC
clone_size: -; v_call: TRBV24-1; j_call: TRBJ1-2; d_call: TRBD1; cdr3_aa: CATSDYGQGNYGYTF; cdr3_nt: TGTGCCACCAGTGATTACGGACAGGGCAACTATGGCTACACCTTC
clone_size: -; v_call: TRBV29-1; j_call: TRBJ1-3; d_call: -; cdr3_aa: CSAGDGGSGNTIYF; cdr3_nt: TGCAGCGCGGGGGACGGAGGCTCTGGAAACACCATATATTTT
clone_size: -; v_call: TRBV27; j_call: TRBJ2-7; d_call: TRBD2; cdr3_aa: CATVQSSGINYEQYF; cdr3_nt: TGTGCCACCGTCCAATCTAGCGGGATCAACTACGAGCAGTACTTC
clone_size: -; v_call: TRBV29-1; j_call: TRBJ2-5; d_call: -; cdr3_aa: CSVEDQLAGGETQYF; cdr3_nt: TGCAGCGTTGAAGATCAACTAGCTGGCGGAGAGACCCAGTACTTC
clone_size: -; v_call: TRBV24-1; j_call: TRBJ1-1; d_call: -; cdr3_aa: CATSDLPGDTEAFF; cdr3_nt: TGTGCCACCAGTGATTTGCCAGGGGACACTGAAGCTTTCTTT
clone_size: -; v_call: TRBV9; j_call: TRBJ2-7; d_call: TRBD1; cdr3_aa: CASSARTGTYEQYF; cdr3_nt: TGTGCCAGCAGCGCCCGGACAGGGACCTACGAGCAGTACTTC
clone_size: -; v_call: TRBV7-2; j_call: TRBJ2-5; d_call: -; cdr3_aa: CASSLPDRPFQETQYF; cdr3_nt: TGTGCCAGCAGCTTACCCGACAGACCTTTCCAAGAGACCCAGTACTTC
clone_size: -; v_call: TRBV18; j_call: TRBJ1-2; d_call: -; cdr3_aa: CASSGRYYGYTF; cdr3_nt: TGTGCCAGCTCAGGGCGCTACTATGGCTACACCTTC
clone_size: -; v_call: TRBV30; j_call: TRBJ1-4; d_call: TRBD1; cdr3_aa: CAWSGDRGGEKLFF; cdr3_nt: TGTGCCTGGAGTGGGGACAGGGGAGGGGAAAAACTGTTTTTT
clone_size: -; v_call: TRBV28; j_call: TRBJ2-7; d_call: -; cdr3_aa: CASRGHGLSYEQYF; cdr3_nt: TGTGCCAGCAGGGGACACGGACTTTCCTACGAGCAGTACTTC
clone_size: -; v_call: TRBV21-1; j_call: TRBJ2-3; d_call: -; cdr3_aa: CASSTIIGAGLTDTQYF; cdr3_nt: TGTGCCAGCAGCACGATAATAGGAGCGGGGTTGACAGATACGCAGTATTTT
clone_size: once; v_call: TRBV29-1; j_call: TRBJ1-1; d_call: -; cdr3_aa: CSGRSRENTEAFF; cdr3_nt: TGCAGCGGGAGGTCGAGGGAGAACACTGAAGCTTTCTTT
clone_size: -; v_call: TRBV9; j_call: TRBJ2-1; d_call: TRBD1; cdr3_aa: CASSPRDRGNNEQFF; cdr3_nt: TGTGCCAGCAGCCCCCGGGACAGGGGGAACAATGAGCAGTTCTTC